Below, 20 T cell receptor beta chains from the same sample are listed, as sequenced in a study of T cell responses to AZD1222 COVID-19 vaccine. Clones were read by immunoSEQ multiplex PCR, and TCRdb kept only the in-frame ones, dropping some. The sample has just under 90,000 clones, over 75% seen once. The sample consisted of peripheral blood, taken on day 0 of AZD1222 vaccination. These receptors all stem from an adult in good health.

The J gene is TRBJ2-2, the V gene TRBV3-1 (or the pseudogene TRBV3-2), with TRBD2 matching over 15 bases. J was trimmed by 2 bases and V by 6 bases; bases with no gene match: 7. The CDR3 has 18 amino acids. Germline V gene sequence: CDR1 LGHDT, CDR2 YNNKEL (reference sequence). CDR3 coding DNA: TGTGCCAGCAGGGGGGGACTAGCGGGAGGAATAAACACCGGGGAGCTGTTTTTT. This encodes CASRGGLAGGINTGELFF.

The rearrangement uses TRBV7-9 and TRBJ2-1, with D possibly TRBD2 on 5 matching bases. Germline V gives CDR1 SEHNR, CDR2 FQNEAQ (reference sequence). Trimming took 6 bases from V and 9 from J, leaving 15 bases between them. This CDR3 has 13 residues. The CDR3 nucleotides are TGTGCCAGCAGGCCGGCCCCGGGGAGTGAGCAGTTCTTC. It is translated as CASRPAPGSEQFF.

In this sample, this clone turned up a few times. The rearrangement links TRBV6-5 to TRBJ2-5; the match to TRBD2 covers 13 bases. Germline-derived CDR1 and CDR2 are MNHEY and SVGAGI. V was pared by 8 bases and J by 5 bases, with 8 bases of the junction left unmatched. The CDR3 spans 15 residues. The CDR3 here is CASATGLAGLETQYF. CDR3 DNA: TGTGCCAGCGCCACGGGACTAGCGGGACTGGAGACCCAGTACTTC.

This chain joins TRBV3-1 (or the pseudogene TRBV3-2) and TRBJ1-2; 8 nucleotides match TRBD1. V lost 3 bases and J lost 4; bases outside the gene matches: 4. This CDR3 has 14 residues. Germline assignment: CDR1 LGHDT and CDR2 YNNKEL (reference sequence). The CDR3 DNA sequence: TGTGCCAGCAGCCACAGGGGGCCAGGCTATGGCTACACCTTC. Translating gives CASSHRGPGYGYTF.

The V and J genes are TRBV18 and TRBJ1-6; no reliable D call. The CDR3 extends over 15 amino acids. CDR1 is KGHSH, CDR2 LQKENI, per germline. V was pared by 3 bases and J by 5 bases, with 11 bases between. The CDR3 nucleotides read TGTGCCAGCTCACCCTCGGGCTCTAATAATTCACCCCTCCACTTT. Translating gives CASSPSGSNNSPLHF.

The chain uses TRBV27 and TRBJ2-6; D is unresolved. Per germline, CDR1 MNHEY and CDR2 SMNVEV (reference sequence). Trimming stripped 0 bases from V and 0 bases from J, with 6 bases between. This CDR3 has 16 amino acids. The CDR3 region has the DNA TGTGCCAGCAGTTTATCCCCCCGCTCTGGGGCCAACGTCCTGACTTTC. Its protein product is CASSLSPRSGANVLTF.

This chain connects TRBV15 to TRBJ2-1, with D uncertain. Trimming removed 0 bases from V and 0 bases from J, with 12 bases in between. The V gene's germline CDR1 is LNHNV and CDR2 YYDKDF (reference sequence). The CDR3 consists of 17 residues. The CDR3 here is CATSRDVRASSYNEQFF. CDR3 sequence (DNA): TGTGCCACCAGCAGAGATGTTAGGGCGAGCTCCTACAATGAGCAGTTCTTC.

The V and J genes are TRBV6-5 and TRBJ2-7; 8 bases are shared with TRBD1. The CDR3 covers 15 residues. Germline CDR1 and CDR2: MNHEY and SVGAGI. V shed 2 bases, J shed 0 bases, and the junction held 3 bases outside the gene matches. The CDR3 region is CASSYGQGFSYEQYF. CDR3 nucleotide sequence: TGTGCCAGCAGTTACGGACAGGGCTTCTCCTACGAGCAGTACTTC.

V gene TRBV7-9 combines with J gene TRBJ1-4; perhaps TRBD1 as D (5 bases). The germline V gene encodes CDR1 SEHNR and CDR2 FQNEAQ (reference sequence). This CDR3 contains 15 residues. V lost 2 bases to trimming and J lost 8 bases, with 15 bases between them. CDR3 in amino acids: CASSLFGAGEEKLFF. DNA of the CDR3: TGTGCCAGCAGCTTATTTGGGGCGGGGGAAGAAAAACTGTTTTTT.

V usage is TRBV7-9 and J usage is TRBJ1-1, with 8 bases identical to TRBD1. This CDR3 contains 15 residues. With V trimmed by 7 bases and J by 0 bases, 7 bases remained unmatched. Germline CDR1 and CDR2: SEHNR and FQNEAQ (reference sequence). In DNA, the CDR3 is TGTGCCAGCAAAGCCGGACAGGGATTGAACACTGAAGCTTTCTTT. It specifies CASKAGQGLNTEAFF.

This CDR3 is CASSKAGGRQETQYF. In nucleotides, the CDR3 is TGTGCCAGCAGTAAAGCAGGGGGGAGGCAAGAGACCCAGTACTTC. The V gene is TRBV11-3, the J gene TRBJ2-5; D might be TRBD1 (7 bases). Trimming took 6 bases from V and 2 from J, leaving 16 bases between them. CDR3 length: 15 residues. Germline CDR1 and CDR2: SGHNT and YENEEA.

The chain links TRBV28 to TRBJ1-5; 12 bases map to TRBD1. V trimming: 0 bases; J trimming: 7 bases; junction bases outside the gene matches: 7. Germline V gives CDR1 MDHEN, CDR2 SYDVKM. The CDR3 is made up of 17 amino acids. In nucleotides, the CDR3 is TGTGCCAGCAGTTTATGGGGGACAGGGGGCGCGGAACAGCCCCAGCATTTT. It is translated as CASSLWGTGGAEQPQHF.

The chain joins TRBV7-9 to TRBJ2-3; TRBD2 matches at 14 bases. This CDR3 comprises 17 residues. J lost 3 bases, V lost 1 base, and 3 bases had no gene match. Looked up from germline, CDR1 is SEHNR and CDR2 is FQNEAQ (reference sequence). The DNA of the CDR3 is TGTGCCAGCAGCTTAGAGACTAGCGGGAGGGCTACAGATACGCAGTATTTT. Its translation: CASSLETSGRATDTQYF.

The chain links TRBV9 to TRBJ2-5; 14 nucleotides align to TRBD2. Per germline, CDR1 SGDLS and CDR2 YYNGEE. V trimming: 3 bases; J trimming: 5 bases; junction bases outside the gene matches: 3. This CDR3 comprises 15 residues. Here the CDR3 reads CASSGGLAGAETQYF. CDR3 DNA: TGTGCCAGCAGCGGGGGACTAGCGGGAGCTGAGACCCAGTACTTC.

The rearrangement joins TRBV3-1 (or the pseudogene TRBV3-2) to TRBJ2-2; tentative D call: TRBD1 (5 bases). V was trimmed by 4 bases and J by 7 bases, leaving 13 bases between them. Germline loops: CDR1 LGHDT, CDR2 YNNKEL (reference sequence). This CDR3 is built from 14 residues. CDR3 protein: CASSLTGLIGELFF. The DNA for the CDR3 is TGTGCCAGCAGCCTTACAGGATTGATCGGGGAGCTGTTTTTT.

This clone occurred a few times. The chain has TRBV9 and TRBJ2-5; possible D gene TRBD2, 7 bases. The CDR3 sequence is 15 residues long. Trimming left V 2 bases short and J 5 bases short, with 16 bases between. CDR1 and CDR2 (germline): SGDLS, YYNGEE. The CDR3 spells CASSVGGAVVETQYF. CDR3 in DNA: TGTGCCAGCAGCGTTGGGGGGGCGGTGGTGGAGACCCAGTACTTC. The whole variable domain, remainder taken from reference TRBV9 and TRBJ2-5, is DSGVTQTPKHLITATGQRVTLRCSPRSGDLSVYWYQQSLDQGLQFLIQYYNGEERAKGNILERFSAQQFPDLHSELNLSSLELGDSALYFCASSVGGAVVETQYFGPGTRLLVL.

This sequence joins TRBV5-1 and TRBJ2-2; maybe TRBD1 (7 bases). The length of the CDR3 is 17 residues. The V end lost 0 bases, the J end lost 7 bases, and 19 bases lay between the germline ends. Germline assignment: CDR1 SGHRS and CDR2 YFSETQ. The CDR3 region is CASSLGLTGEVDGELFF. The CDR3 nucleotides read TGCGCCAGCAGCTTGGGACTCACAGGGGAGGTGGACGGGGAGCTGTTTTTT.

This clone came up once. The rearrangement links TRBV19 to TRBJ1-1; D gene uncertain. V was shortened by 1 base and J by 8 bases, with 8 bases between the two germline ends. The CDR3 extends over 12 amino acids. The V gene's germline CDR1 is LNHDA and CDR2 SQIVND (reference sequence). The CDR3 nucleotides are TGTGCCAGTAGTATAGGATTAGGGGAAGCTTTCTTT. This codes for CASSIGLGEAFF.

The rearrangement links TRBV27 to TRBJ1-3, with a tentative D call TRBD1 (5 bases). Trimming pared 4 bases from V and 0 bases from J, leaving 10 bases between. CDR1 is MNHEY and CDR2 is SMNVEV in the germline V gene (reference sequence). This CDR3 contains 15 residues. CDR3 bases: TGTGCCAGCAGTTCCTCAGGGACCTCTGGAAACACCATATATTTT. It is translated as CASSSSGTSGNTIYF.

This clone was detected once. This chain links TRBV18 with TRBJ2-2, with D perhaps TRBD2 (6 bases). This CDR3 contains 16 residues. Germline CDR1 KGHSH, CDR2 LQKENI. V was shortened by 2 bases and J by 9 bases, with 19 bases between the two germline ends. The CDR3 region has the DNA TGTGCCAGCTCACCAAACAGACGGGACTTTTCGCGGGAGCTGTTTTTT. It is translated as CASSPNRRDFSRELFF. Based on the CDR3 plus reference TRBV18 and TRBJ2-2, the full variable domain is NAGVMQNPRHLVRRRGQEARLRCSPMKGHSHVYWYRQLPEEGLKFMVYLQKENIIDESGMPKERFSAEFPKEGPSILRIQQVVRGDSAAYFCASSPNRRDFSRELFFGEGSRLTVL.